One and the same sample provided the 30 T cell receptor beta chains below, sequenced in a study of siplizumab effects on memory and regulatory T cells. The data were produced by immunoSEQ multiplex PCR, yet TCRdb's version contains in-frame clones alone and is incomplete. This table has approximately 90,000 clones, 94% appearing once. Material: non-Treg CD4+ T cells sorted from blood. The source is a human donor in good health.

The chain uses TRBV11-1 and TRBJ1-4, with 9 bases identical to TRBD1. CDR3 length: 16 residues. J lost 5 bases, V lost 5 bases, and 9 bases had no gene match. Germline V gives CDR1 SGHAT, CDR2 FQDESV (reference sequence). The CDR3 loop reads CASSDGRDRDNEKLFF. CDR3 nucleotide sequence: TGTGCCAGCAGCGACGGCCGGGACAGGGACAATGAAAAACTGTTTTTT. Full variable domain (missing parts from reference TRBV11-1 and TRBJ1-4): EAEVAQSPRYKITEKSQAVAFWCDPISGHATLYWYRQILGQGPELLVQFQDESVVDDSQLPKDRFSAERLKGVDSTLKIQPAELGDSAMYLCASSDGRDRDNEKLFFGSGTQLSVL.

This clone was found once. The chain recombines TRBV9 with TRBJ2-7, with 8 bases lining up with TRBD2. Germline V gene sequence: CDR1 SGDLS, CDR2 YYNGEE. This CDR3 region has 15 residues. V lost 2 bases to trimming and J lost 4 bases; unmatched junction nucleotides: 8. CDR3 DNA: TGTGCCAGCAGCGTCCGGGAGGGGGGAGAGTACGAGCAGTACTTC. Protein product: CASSVREGGEYEQYF.

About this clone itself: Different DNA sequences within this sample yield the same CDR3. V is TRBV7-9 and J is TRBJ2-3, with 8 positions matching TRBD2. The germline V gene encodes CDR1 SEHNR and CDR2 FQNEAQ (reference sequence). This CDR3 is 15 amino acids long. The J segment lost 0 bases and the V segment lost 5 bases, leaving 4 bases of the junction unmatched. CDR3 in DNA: TGTGCCAGCAGCCAAACTAGCGGAAGCACAGATACGCAGTATTTT. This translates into CASSQTSGSTDTQYF.

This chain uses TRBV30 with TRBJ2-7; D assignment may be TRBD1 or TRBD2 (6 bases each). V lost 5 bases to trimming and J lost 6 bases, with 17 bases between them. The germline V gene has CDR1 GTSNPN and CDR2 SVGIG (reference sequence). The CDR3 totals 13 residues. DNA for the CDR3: TGTGCCTGGTACCGGCAGGGGAGGCTCGAGCAGTACTTC. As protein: CAWYRQGRLEQYF. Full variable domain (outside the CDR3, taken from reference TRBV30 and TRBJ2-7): SQTIHQWPATLVQPVGSPLSLECTVEGTSNPNLYWYRQAAGRGLQLLFYSVGIGQISSEVPQNLSASRPQDRQFILSSKKLLLSDSGFYLCAWYRQGRLEQYFGPGTRLTVT.

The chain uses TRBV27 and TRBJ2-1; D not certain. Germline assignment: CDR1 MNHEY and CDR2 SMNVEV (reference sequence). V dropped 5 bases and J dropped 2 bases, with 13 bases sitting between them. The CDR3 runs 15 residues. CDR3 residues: CASSLTPGTYNEQFF. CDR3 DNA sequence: TGTGCCAGCAGTCTTACACCGGGCACCTACAATGAGCAGTTCTTC.

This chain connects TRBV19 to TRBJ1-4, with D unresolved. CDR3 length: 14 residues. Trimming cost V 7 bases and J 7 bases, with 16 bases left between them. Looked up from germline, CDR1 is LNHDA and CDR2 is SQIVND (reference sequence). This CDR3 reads CASKRPRTAEKLFF. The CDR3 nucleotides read TGTGCCAGTAAGAGGCCTCGGACTGCTGAAAAACTGTTTTTT.

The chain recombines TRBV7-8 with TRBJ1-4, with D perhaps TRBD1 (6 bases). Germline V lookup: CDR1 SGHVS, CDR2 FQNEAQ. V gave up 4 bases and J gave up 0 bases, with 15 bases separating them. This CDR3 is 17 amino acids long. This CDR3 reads CASSSRDTHATNEKLFF. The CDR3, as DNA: TGTGCCAGCAGCTCTCGGGACACCCATGCAACTAATGAAAAACTGTTTTTT.

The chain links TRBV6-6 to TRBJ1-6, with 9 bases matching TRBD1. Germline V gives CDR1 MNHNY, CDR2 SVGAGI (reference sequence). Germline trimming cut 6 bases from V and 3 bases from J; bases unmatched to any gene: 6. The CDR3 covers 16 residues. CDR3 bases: TGTGCCAGCAGCAAGGGGACAGGGCACTATAATTCACCCCTCCACTTT. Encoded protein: CASSKGTGHYNSPLHF.

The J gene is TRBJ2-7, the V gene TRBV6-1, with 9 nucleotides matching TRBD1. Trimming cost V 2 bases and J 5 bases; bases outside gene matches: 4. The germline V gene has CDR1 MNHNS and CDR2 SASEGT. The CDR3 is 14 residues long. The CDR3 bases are TGTGCCAGCAGTGAACCGACAGGGGGGCACGAGCAGTACTTC. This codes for CASSEPTGGHEQYF.

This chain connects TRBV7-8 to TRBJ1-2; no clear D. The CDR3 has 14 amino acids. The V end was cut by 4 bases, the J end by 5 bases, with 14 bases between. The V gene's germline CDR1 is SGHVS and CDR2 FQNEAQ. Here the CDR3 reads CASSYSVGQYGYTF. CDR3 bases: TGTGCCAGCAGCTATTCGGTAGGGCAGTATGGCTACACCTTC.

CDR3 protein: CASSTEARSTDTQYF. Written as DNA, the CDR3 is TGCGCCAGCAGCACCGAGGCACGAAGCACAGATACGCAGTATTTT. V usage is TRBV5-1 and J usage is TRBJ2-3, with D hard to call. Trimming took 4 bases from V and 0 from J, leaving 12 bases between them. The CDR3 is 15 amino acids. Germline CDR1 reads SGHRS; CDR2 reads YFSETQ.

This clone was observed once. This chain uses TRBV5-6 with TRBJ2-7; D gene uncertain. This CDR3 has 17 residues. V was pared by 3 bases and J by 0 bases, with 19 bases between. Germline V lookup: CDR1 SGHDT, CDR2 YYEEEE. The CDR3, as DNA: TGTGCCAGCAGCTCCGGCCGAGGCCTGCCAAACTCCTACGAGCAGTACTTC. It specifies CASSSGRGLPNSYEQYF.

CDR3 DNA: TGTGCCAGCAGCCTGCGGACAGGTTCCTACAATGAGCAGTTCTTC. Translating it yields CASSLRTGSYNEQFF. The chain joins TRBV13 to TRBJ2-1, with TRBD1 matching over 7 bases. Germline CDR1 PRHDT, CDR2 FYEKMQ (reference sequence). The CDR3 is 15 residues long. V gave up 5 bases and J gave up 1 base; unmatched junction bases: 5.

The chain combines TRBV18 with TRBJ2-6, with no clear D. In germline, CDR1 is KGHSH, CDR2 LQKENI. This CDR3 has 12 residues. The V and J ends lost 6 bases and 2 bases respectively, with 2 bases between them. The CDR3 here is CASSPGANVLTF. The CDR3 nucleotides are TGTGCCAGCTCGCCTGGGGCCAACGTCCTGACTTTC.

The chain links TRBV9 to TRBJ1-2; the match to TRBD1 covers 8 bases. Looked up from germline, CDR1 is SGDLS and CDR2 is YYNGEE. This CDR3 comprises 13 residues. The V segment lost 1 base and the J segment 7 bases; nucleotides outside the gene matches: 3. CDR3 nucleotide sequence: TGTGCCAGCAGCGTACAGGGGGCGCGTGGCTACACCTTC. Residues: CASSVQGARGYTF.

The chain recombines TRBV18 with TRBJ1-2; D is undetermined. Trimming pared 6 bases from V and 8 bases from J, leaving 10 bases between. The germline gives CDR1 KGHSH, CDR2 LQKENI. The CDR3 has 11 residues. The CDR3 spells CASSQGKGYTF. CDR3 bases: TGTGCCAGCTCCCAAGGGAAAGGCTACACCTTC.

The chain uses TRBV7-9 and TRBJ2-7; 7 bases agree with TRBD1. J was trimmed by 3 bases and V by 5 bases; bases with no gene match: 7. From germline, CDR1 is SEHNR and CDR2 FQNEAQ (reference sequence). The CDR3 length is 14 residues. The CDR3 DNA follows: TGTGCCAGCAGCCGACAGGGTGGCGGCTACGAGCAGTACTTC. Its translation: CASSRQGGGYEQYF. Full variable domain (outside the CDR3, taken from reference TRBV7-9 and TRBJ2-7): DTGVSQNPRHKITKRGQNVTFRCDPISEHNRLYWYRQTLGQGPEFLTYFQNEAQLEKSRLLSDRFSAERPKGSFSTLEIQRTEQGDSAMYLCASSRQGGGYEQYFGPGTRLTVT.

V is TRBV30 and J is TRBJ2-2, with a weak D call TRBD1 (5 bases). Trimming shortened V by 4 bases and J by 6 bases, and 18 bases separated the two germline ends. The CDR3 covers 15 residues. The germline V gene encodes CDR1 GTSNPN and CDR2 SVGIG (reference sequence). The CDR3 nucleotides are TGTGCCTGGAAGGGGCGAGAACCCTGGGCCGGGGAGCTGTTTTTT. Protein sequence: CAWKGREPWAGELFF.

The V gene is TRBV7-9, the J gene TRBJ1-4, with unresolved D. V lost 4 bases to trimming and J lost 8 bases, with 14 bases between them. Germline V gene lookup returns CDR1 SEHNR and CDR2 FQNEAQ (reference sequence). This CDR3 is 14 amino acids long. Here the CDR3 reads CASSSPEGGEKLFF. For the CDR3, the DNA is TGTGCCAGCAGCTCCCCAGAGGGAGGAGAAAAACTGTTTTTT.

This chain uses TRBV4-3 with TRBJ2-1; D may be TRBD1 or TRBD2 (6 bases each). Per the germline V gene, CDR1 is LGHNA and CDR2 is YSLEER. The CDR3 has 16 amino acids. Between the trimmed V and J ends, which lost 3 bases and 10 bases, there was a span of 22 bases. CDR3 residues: CASSQGHSVGGGEQFF. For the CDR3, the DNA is TGCGCCAGCAGCCAGGGACACAGCGTCGGGGGTGGAGAGCAGTTCTTC.

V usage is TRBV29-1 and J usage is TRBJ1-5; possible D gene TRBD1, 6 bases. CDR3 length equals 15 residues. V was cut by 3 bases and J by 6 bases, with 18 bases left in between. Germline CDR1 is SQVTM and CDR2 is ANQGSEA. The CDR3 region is CSVEAQGPSFQPQHF. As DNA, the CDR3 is TGCAGCGTTGAGGCTCAGGGGCCCTCGTTTCAGCCCCAGCATTTT.

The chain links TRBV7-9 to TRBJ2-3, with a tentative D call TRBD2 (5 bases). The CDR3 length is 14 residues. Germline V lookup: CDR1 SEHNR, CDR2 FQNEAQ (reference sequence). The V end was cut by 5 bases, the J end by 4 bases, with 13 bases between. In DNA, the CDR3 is TGTGCCAGCAGCAATACGGGGTCGGCAGATACGCAGTATTTT. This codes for CASSNTGSADTQYF.

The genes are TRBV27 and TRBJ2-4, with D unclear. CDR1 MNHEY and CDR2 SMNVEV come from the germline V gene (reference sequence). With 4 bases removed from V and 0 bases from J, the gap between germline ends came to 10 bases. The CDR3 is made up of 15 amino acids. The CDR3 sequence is CASSSFGLAKNIQYF. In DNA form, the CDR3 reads TGTGCCAGCAGTTCTTTTGGTCTAGCCAAAAACATTCAGTACTTC.

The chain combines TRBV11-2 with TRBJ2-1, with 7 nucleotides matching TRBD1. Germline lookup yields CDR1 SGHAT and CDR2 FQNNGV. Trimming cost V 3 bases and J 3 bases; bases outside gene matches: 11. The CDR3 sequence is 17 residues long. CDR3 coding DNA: TGTGCCAGCAGCTTTCGTTGGGACAGAGAAAGCTACAATGAGCAGTTCTTC. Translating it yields CASSFRWDRESYNEQFF.

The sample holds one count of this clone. CDR3 nucleotide sequence: TGTGCCAGCAGCCTGGTGGGGACAGGGAACTACGAGCAGTACTTC. Translating it yields CASSLVGTGNYEQYF. The chain employs TRBV4-2 and TRBJ2-7; 9 bases agree with TRBD1. Germline CDR1 and CDR2: LGHNA and YNFKEQ. Trimming cost V 4 bases and J 3 bases; bases outside gene matches: 7. This CDR3 has 15 residues.

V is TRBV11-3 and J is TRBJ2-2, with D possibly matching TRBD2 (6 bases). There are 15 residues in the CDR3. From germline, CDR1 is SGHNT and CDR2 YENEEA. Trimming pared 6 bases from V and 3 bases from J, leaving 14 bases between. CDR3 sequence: CASRWAGIDTGELFF. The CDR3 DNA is TGTGCCAGCAGGTGGGCGGGGATCGACACCGGGGAGCTGTTTTTT.

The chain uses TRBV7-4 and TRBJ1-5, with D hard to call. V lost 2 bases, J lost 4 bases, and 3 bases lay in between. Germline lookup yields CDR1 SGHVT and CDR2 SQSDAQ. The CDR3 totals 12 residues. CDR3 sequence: CASSLINQPQHF. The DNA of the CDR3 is TGTGCCAGCAGCTTAATAAATCAGCCCCAGCATTTT.

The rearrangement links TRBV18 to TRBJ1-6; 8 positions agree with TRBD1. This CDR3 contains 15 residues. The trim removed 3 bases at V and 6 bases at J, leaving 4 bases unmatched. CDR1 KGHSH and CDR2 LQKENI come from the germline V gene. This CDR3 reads CASSPRTGFNSPLHF. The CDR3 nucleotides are TGTGCCAGCTCACCCAGGACAGGGTTTAATTCACCCCTCCACTTT.

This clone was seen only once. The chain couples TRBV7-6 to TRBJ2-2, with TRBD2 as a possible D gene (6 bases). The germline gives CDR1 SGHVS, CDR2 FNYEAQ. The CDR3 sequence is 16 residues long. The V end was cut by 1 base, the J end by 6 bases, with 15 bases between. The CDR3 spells CASSLVQFSGAGELFF. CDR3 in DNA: TGTGCCAGCAGCTTAGTTCAGTTCTCGGGGGCCGGGGAGCTGTTTTTT.

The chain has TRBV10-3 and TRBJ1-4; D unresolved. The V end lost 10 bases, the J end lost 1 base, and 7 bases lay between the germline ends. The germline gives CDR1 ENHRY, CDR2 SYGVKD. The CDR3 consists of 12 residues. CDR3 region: CANSGTNEKLFF. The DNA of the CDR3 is TGTGCCAACTCAGGAACTAATGAAAAACTGTTTTTT.